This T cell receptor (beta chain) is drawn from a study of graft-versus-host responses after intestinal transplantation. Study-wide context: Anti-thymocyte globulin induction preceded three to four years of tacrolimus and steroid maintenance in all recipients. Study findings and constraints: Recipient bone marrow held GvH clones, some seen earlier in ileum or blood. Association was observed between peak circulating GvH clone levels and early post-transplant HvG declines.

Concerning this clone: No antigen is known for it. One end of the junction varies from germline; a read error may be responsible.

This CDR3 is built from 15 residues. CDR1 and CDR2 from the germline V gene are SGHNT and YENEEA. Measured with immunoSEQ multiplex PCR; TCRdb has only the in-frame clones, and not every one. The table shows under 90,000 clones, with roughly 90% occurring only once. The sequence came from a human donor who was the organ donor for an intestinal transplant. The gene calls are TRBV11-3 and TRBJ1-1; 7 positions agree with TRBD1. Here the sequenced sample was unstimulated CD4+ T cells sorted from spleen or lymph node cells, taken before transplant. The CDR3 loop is CASRAGKGANTEAFF. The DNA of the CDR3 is TGTGCGAGCAGGGCCGGGAAGGGGGCGAACACTGAAGCTTTCTTT.